These 28 T cell receptor beta chains were all obtained from the same sample, sequenced in a study of vaccination and CD4 T cells after COVID-19. Stated treatment: roughly 11-day PBMC culture with coronavirus spike peptide pools or control peptides (ViraFEST assay). Cultured CD4+ T cell DNA underwent sequencing with the Oncomine TCR Beta short-read assay. TCRdb recomputed calls from the PCR reads with MiXCR, one row per CDR3 protein. The table shows approximately 8,500 distinct CDR3 sequences, with more than 50% occurring only once. For these TCRs, the target antigens are not known. What was sequenced was CD4+ T cells from blood, cultured in vitro. The receptors come from a human donor who had recovered from COVID-19.

This chain links TRBV5-1 with TRBJ2-2; D not resolved. The CDR3 extends over 13 amino acids. Trimming removed 5 bases from V and 7 bases from J, with 12 bases in between. From germline, CDR1 is SGHRS and CDR2 YFSETQ. The CDR3 sequence: CASSYYSDGELFF. The CDR3, as DNA: TGCGCCAGCAGTTACTATTCGGACGGGGAGCTGTTTTTT. The full variable domain, with the rest looked up from reference TRBV5-1 and TRBJ2-2, is KAGVTQTPRYLIKTRGQQVTLSCSPISGHRSVSWYQQTPGQGLQFLFEYFSETQRNKGNFPGRFSGRQFSNSRSEMNVSTLELGDSALYLCASSYYSDGELFFGEGSRLTVL.

This chain joins TRBV5-4 and TRBJ2-1, with a possible D match to TRBD2 (6 bases). With 4 bases removed from V and 5 bases from J, the gap between germline ends came to 16 bases. CDR3 length: 15 amino acids. Germline V gene data show CDR1 as SGHNT and CDR2 as YYREEE (reference sequence). The CDR3 protein is CASSPTGTRNNEQFF. The CDR3 nucleotides are TGTGCCAGCAGCCCAACGGGGACTCGGAACAATGAGCAGTTCTTC.

The rearrangement joins TRBV7-8 to TRBJ2-7; 7 positions match TRBD2. The CDR3 is made up of 16 amino acids. Germline CDR1 is SGHVS and CDR2 is FQNEAQ. The V and J ends lost 7 bases and 0 bases, in that order; junction bases with no gene match: 12. The CDR3 reads CASTPLGLADSYEQYF. CDR3 in DNA: TGTGCCAGCACCCCGCTCGGGCTAGCGGACTCCTACGAGCAGTACTTC.

The J gene is TRBJ2-1, the V gene TRBV12-5; a possible D gene is TRBD2 (5 bases). The CDR3 is made up of 17 amino acids. V was clipped by 1 base and J by 6 bases, with 19 bases between them. The germline CDR1 and CDR2 sequences are LGHNT and FRNRAP. CDR3 nucleotide sequence: TGTGCTAGTGGTTTGGCACCCCTAGAGGGCGTGTTCAATGAGCAGTTCTTC. Protein: CASGLAPLEGVFNEQFF.

The chain couples TRBV27 to TRBJ1-5; no clear D gene. Germline V gene sequence: CDR1 MNHEY, CDR2 SMNVEV (reference sequence). This CDR3 spans 15 amino acids. V shed 6 bases and J shed 5 bases, with 17 bases lying between them. The CDR3 region has the DNA TGTGCCAGCAGCCGTGACCCAGGAGGCGATCAGCCCCAGCATTTT. Amino acids: CASSRDPGGDQPQHF.

This chain joins TRBV1 and TRBJ2-1; the table's D call, TRBD2, was not checked against the DNA. TRBV1 is shown as a pseudogene. CDR3 length equals 17 residues. CDR3 amino acids: CTSSQEHRRPIHNEQFF. The CDR3 DNA follows: TGCACCAGCAGCCAAGAACATAGGAGGCCAATCCACAATGAGCAGTTCTTC.

The genes are TRBV7-2 and TRBJ1-1; possibly TRBD1 for D (5 bases). The V and J ends lost 4 bases and 10 bases respectively, with 16 bases between them. Germline V gene data show CDR1 as SGHTA and CDR2 as FQGNSA. The CDR3 runs to 13 residues. The CDR3 DNA reads as TGTGCCAGCAGCTCGCAAAGGGACCGAACAGCTTTCTTT. Its protein is CASSSQRDRTAFF.

The rearrangement uses TRBV20-1 and TRBJ1-2; D is ambiguous. V was cut by 6 bases and J by 4 bases, with 12 bases left in between. The CDR3 loop spans 12 amino acids. Germline-derived CDR1 and CDR2 are DFQATT and SNEGSKA (reference sequence). The CDR3 DNA sequence: TGCAGTGCCCACAGTACAGTCTATGGCTACACCTTC. This encodes CSAHSTVYGYTF.

The chain carries TRBV2 and TRBJ1-6; D gene uncertain. Trimming took off 1 base at V and 7 bases at J, with 14 bases between the two ends. The CDR3 covers 16 residues. The germline CDR1 and CDR2 sequences are SNHLY and FYNNEI. Written as DNA, the CDR3 is TGTGCCAGCAGTGAAGGGGAGGAGGGATTGAATTCACCCCTCCACTTT. It translates to CASSEGEEGLNSPLHF.

This clonotype has only a few counts. V gene TRBV7-9 combines with J gene TRBJ1-5; 9 bases align to TRBD1. The length of the CDR3 is 15 residues. Germline V CDR1 and CDR2: SEHNR, FQNEAQ (reference sequence). The J segment lost 2 bases and the V segment lost 5 bases, leaving 4 bases of the junction unmatched. The CDR3 here is CASSADRGGNQPQHF. The CDR3 DNA follows: TGTGCCAGCAGCGCGGACAGGGGAGGCAATCAGCCCCAGCATTTT.

V and J are TRBV5-4 and TRBJ2-3, with 12 nucleotides matching TRBD2. This CDR3 is built from 15 residues. J gave up 7 bases and V 0 bases, and 3 bases lay outside the gene matches. Looked up from germline, CDR1 is SGHNT and CDR2 is YYREEE (reference sequence). CDR3 nucleotide sequence: TGTGCCAGCAGCTTGGACCTAGCGGGGGGGAATACGCAGTATTTT. It is translated as CASSLDLAGGNTQYF.

This clonotype was detected a few times. This sequence joins TRBV11-2 and TRBJ1-2, with unresolved D. There are 12 residues in the CDR3. Germline V gene sequence: CDR1 SGHAT, CDR2 FQNNGV. The V gene lost 5 bases and the J gene lost 6 bases, with 10 bases spanning the gap. The CDR3 coding sequence is TGTGCCAGCAGCCTCTTTCGGGATGGCTACACCTTC. As protein: CASSLFRDGYTF.

This clonotype was seen a handful of times. The rearrangement joins TRBV27 to TRBJ1-2; TRBD1 matches at 7 bases. V gave up 6 bases and J gave up 5 bases; unmatched junction bases: 15. The CDR3 contains 16 residues. Looked up from germline, CDR1 is MNHEY and CDR2 is SMNVEV (reference sequence). CDR3 amino acids: CASRPFPQGVGYGYTF. The DNA for the CDR3 is TGTGCCAGCAGACCTTTCCCCCAGGGGGTAGGTTATGGCTACACCTTC.

This rearrangement joins TRBV6-5 to TRBJ2-7; 7 positions match TRBD2. V lost 2 bases to trimming and J lost 5 bases; unmatched junction nucleotides: 6. This CDR3 contains 14 residues. Germline V gives CDR1 MNHEY, CDR2 SVGAGI. The DNA for the CDR3 is TGTGCCAGCAGTTACGGGAGGGAACCTGACGAGCAGTACTTC. This translates into CASSYGREPDEQYF.

This clonotype occurred a few times. This chain connects TRBV7-2 to TRBJ1-2, with D perhaps TRBD1 (6 bases). The CDR3 length is 15 residues. Trimming shortened V by 2 bases and J by 3 bases, and 13 bases separated the two germline ends. Per the germline V gene, CDR1 is SGHTA and CDR2 is FQGNSA. CDR3 sequence reads: CASSLNRVNYYGYTF. In DNA form, the CDR3 reads TGTGCCAGCAGCTTAAACAGGGTAAACTACTATGGCTACACCTTC.

V usage is TRBV7-2 and J usage is TRBJ2-1; D might be TRBD2 (6 bases). The V end was cut by 4 bases, the J end by 10 bases, with 11 bases between. The CDR3 loop spans 12 amino acids. The germline gives CDR1 SGHTA, CDR2 FQGNSA. The CDR3 is CASSSLASEQFF. The CDR3 DNA follows: TGTGCCAGCAGCTCCCTAGCGAGCGAGCAGTTCTTC.

This chain links TRBV20-1 with TRBJ2-5; a weak D match, TRBD1 (5 bases). The CDR3 is 12 residues long. Trimming took off 3 bases at V and 4 bases at J, with 9 bases between the two ends. Germline CDR1 DFQATT, CDR2 SNEGSKA (reference sequence). The CDR3 is CSASPQGETQYF. CDR3 sequence (DNA): TGCAGTGCTAGCCCCCAGGGAGAGACCCAGTACTTC.

Note on this clonotype: The conserved phenylalanine or tryptophan normally closing the CDR3 is absent here, so this likely arose from a read error. This chain connects TRBV27 to TRBJ1-2; 9 bases line up with TRBD1. The CDR3 extends over 13 amino acids. Looked up from germline, CDR1 is MNHEY and CDR2 is SMNVEV (reference sequence). V was pared by 7 bases and J by 6 bases, with 6 bases of the junction left unmatched. The CDR3 protein is CASKTDRGDGYTL. The DNA of the CDR3 is TGTGCCAGCAAAACGGACAGGGGCGATGGCTACACCCTC.

This chain joins TRBV7-6 and TRBJ2-5; D perhaps matches TRBD1 (6 bases). The CDR3 sequence is 17 residues long. The V gene lost 1 base and the J gene lost 1 base, with 16 bases spanning the gap. CDR1 and CDR2 from the germline V gene are SGHVS and FNYEAQ. The CDR3 region is CASSLVGGLGVQETQYF. CDR3 nucleotides: TGTGCCAGCAGCTTAGTAGGGGGTTTGGGGGTCCAAGAGACCCAGTACTTC.

CDR3 DNA sequence: TGCGCCAGCAGCCCCGAGTGGGGCAATGAGCAGTTCTTC. It yields the protein CASSPEWGNEQFF. This chain links TRBV5-1 with TRBJ2-1; D not resolved. Germline V gene data show CDR1 as SGHRS and CDR2 as YFSETQ. The ends were cut back, 4 bases at V and 6 bases at J, with 11 bases in the middle. There are 13 residues in the CDR3.

The chain couples TRBV11-2 to TRBJ2-5; 10 positions agree with TRBD2. Germline V gene lookup returns CDR1 SGHAT and CDR2 FQNNGV. V trimming: 2 bases; J trimming: 4 bases; junction bases outside the gene matches: 10. This CDR3 is 17 amino acids long. This CDR3 is CASSLKLAGMGGETQYF. In nucleotides, the CDR3 is TGTGCCAGCAGCTTAAAACTAGCGGGGATGGGGGGAGAGACCCAGTACTTC.

The V and J genes are TRBV7-2 and TRBJ2-1; possibly TRBD1 or TRBD2 for D (5 bases each). This CDR3 is built from 16 residues. The V end lost 2 bases, the J end lost 0 bases, and 11 bases lay between the germline ends. Germline V lookup: CDR1 SGHTA, CDR2 FQGNSA. The DNA for the CDR3 is TGTGCCAGCAGCTTACGAGGGGCTAGCTCCTACAATGAGCAGTTCTTC. It yields the protein CASSLRGASSYNEQFF.

The V and J genes are TRBV7-9 and TRBJ2-5; possible D gene TRBD2, 5 bases. CDR1 and CDR2 from the germline V gene are SEHNR and FQNEAQ (reference sequence). CDR3 length: 13 residues. Between the trimmed V and J ends, which lost 1 base and 3 bases, there was a span of 6 bases. The CDR3 region is CASSLGAEETQYF. The CDR3 coding sequence is TGTGCCAGCAGCTTAGGAGCGGAAGAGACCCAGTACTTC. The full variable domain, rest sourced from reference TRBV7-9 and TRBJ2-5, is DTGVSQNPRHKITKRGQNVTFRCDPISEHNRLYWYRQTLGQGPEFLTYFQNEAQLEKSRLLSDRFSAERPKGSFSTLEIQRTEQGDSAMYLCASSLGAEETQYFGPGTRLLVL.

This sequence joins TRBV9 and TRBJ2-5; D is undetermined. V gave up 0 bases and J gave up 5 bases, with 11 bases separating them. CDR1 SGDLS and CDR2 YYNGEE come from the germline V gene. CDR3 length equals 14 residues. The CDR3 reads CASSVGSSLETQYF. The CDR3 DNA reads as TGTGCCAGCAGCGTAGGTAGTAGCTTGGAGACCCAGTACTTC.

A single count supports this clonotype. V and J are TRBV7-9 and TRBJ1-6; no clear D gene. Germline V gene data show CDR1 as SEHNR and CDR2 as FQNEAQ (reference sequence). The CDR3 extends over 15 amino acids. The V end was cut by 5 bases, the J end by 4 bases, with 12 bases between. CDR3 region: CASSRLDLYNSPLHF. CDR3 DNA: TGTGCCAGCAGCCGACTGGACCTATATAATTCACCCCTCCACTTT.

This clonotype came up a few times. The J gene is TRBJ1-6, the V gene TRBV2; TRBD1 might be the D (6 bases). The CDR3 runs to 13 residues. Germline V gene lookup returns CDR1 SNHLY and CDR2 FYNNEI. The V end was cut by 4 bases, the J end by 11 bases, with 12 bases between. Written as DNA, the CDR3 is TGTGCCAGCAGTGGGGACAAGCTAGCACCCCTCCACTTT. The encoded protein is CASSGDKLAPLHF.

The CDR3 DNA follows: TGCAGTGCTAGTCTGGGGTCGGGTTTGTACACTGAAGCTTTCTTT. It specifies CSASLGSGLYTEAFF. V and J are TRBV20-1 and TRBJ1-1; D gene unclear. Trimming stripped 3 bases from V and 3 bases from J, with 17 bases between. The CDR3 is 15 residues long. Germline CDR1 reads DFQATT; CDR2 reads SNEGSKA (reference sequence).

This chain uses TRBV24-1 with TRBJ2-3, with 8 bases that match TRBD1. After removal of 1 base from V and 1 base from J, the junction contained 9 bases not matched to a gene. The germline gives CDR1 KGHDR, CDR2 SFDVKD. The CDR3 is 18 amino acids. The CDR3 region is CATSDFVDDRGGTDTQYF. In DNA form, the CDR3 reads TGTGCCACCAGTGATTTCGTGGATGACAGGGGTGGCACAGATACGCAGTATTTT.